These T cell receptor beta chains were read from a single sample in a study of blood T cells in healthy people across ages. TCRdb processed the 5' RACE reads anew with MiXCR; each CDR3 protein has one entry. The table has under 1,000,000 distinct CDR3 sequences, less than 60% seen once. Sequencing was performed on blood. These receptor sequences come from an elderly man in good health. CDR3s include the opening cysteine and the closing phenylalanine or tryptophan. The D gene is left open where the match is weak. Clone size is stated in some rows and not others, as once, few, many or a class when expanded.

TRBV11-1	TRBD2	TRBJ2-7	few	TGTGCCAGCAGCTTAACGGGAGGGCCGGGTGAGCAGTACTTC	CASSLTGGPGEQYF
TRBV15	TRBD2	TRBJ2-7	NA	TGTGCCACCAGCAGCCGGGACTATCGGTACAATGAGCAGTACTTC	CATSSRDYRYNEQYF
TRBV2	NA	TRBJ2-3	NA	TGTGCCAGCATGGAATTCACAGATACGCAGTATTTT	CASMEFTDTQYF
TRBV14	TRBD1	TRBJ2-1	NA	TGTGCCAGCAGCGGGACCAGGGGGCTCTCCTACAATGAGCAGTTCTTC	CASSGTRGLSYNEQFF
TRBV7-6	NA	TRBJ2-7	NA	TGTGCCAGCACCCCCGGAGCCTACAATGAGCAGTACTTC	CASTPGAYNEQYF
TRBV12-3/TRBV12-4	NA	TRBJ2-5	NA	TGTGCCAGCAGTTTAGTCAGTCAATCCGAGGCCCAGTACTTC	CASSLVSQSEAQYF
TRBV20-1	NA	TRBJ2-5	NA	TGCAGTGCTAGGTCAGGGGGGTTAGAGACCCAGTACTTC	CSARSGGLETQYF
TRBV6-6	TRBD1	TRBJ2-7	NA	TGTACCAGCAGTTACGCGGGACAGGGGGCCAACGAGCAGTACTTC	CTSSYAGQGANEQYF
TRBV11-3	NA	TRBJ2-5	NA	TGTGCCAGCAGCTCCTCGACCGCGGGCACCCAGTACTTC	CASSSSTAGTQYF
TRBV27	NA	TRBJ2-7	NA	TGTGCCAGCAGTTTATCGGGTCCAGGGAGCTCCTACAATGAGCAGTACTTC	CASSLSGPGSSYNEQYF
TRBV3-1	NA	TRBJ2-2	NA	TGTGCCAGCAGCCTCCCCTCTGCGAACACCGGGGAGCTGTTTTTT	CASSLPSANTGELFF
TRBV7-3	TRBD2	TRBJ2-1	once	TGTGCCAGCAGCTTGCTAGCGGGAGCTGAGACCCAGTTCTTC	CASSLLAGAETQFF
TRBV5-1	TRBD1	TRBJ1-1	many	TGCGCCAGCAGTCACGGAGACAGGGTAAACACTGAAGCTTTCTTT	CASSHGDRVNTEAFF
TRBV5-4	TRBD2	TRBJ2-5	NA	TGTGCCAGCAGCTCCGCAGGGACTAGCGTAGTAGAGACCCAGTACTTC	CASSSAGTSVVETQYF